The 11 T cell receptor beta chains in this list originate from one sample, sequenced in a study of primary melanoma T cells and metastatic recurrence. TCRdb's copy holds only in-frame clones and misses some; the assay was immunoSEQ multiplex PCR. The sample's table shows approximately 79 clones. The sequencing input was melanoma tumor tissue. Receptors were obtained from a human donor with melanoma.

With respect to this clone: The DNA has a base that is unclear or was not read; X is used for its residue. This sequence joins TRBV12-5 and TRBJ2-5; D is perhaps TRBD2 (6 bases). Germline CDR1 reads LGHNT; CDR2 reads FRNRAP. V was trimmed by 3 bases and J by 9 bases, leaving 17 bases between them. This CDR3 is 14 amino acids long. In DNA, the CDR3 is TGTGCTAGTGGTTTRGGGGACTGGAGATCGGCCCAGTACTTC. Translated, it gives CASGXGDWRSAQYF. The entire CDR3 sequence reads CASGLGDWRSAQYF.

The J gene is TRBJ2-1, the V gene TRBV12-5; maybe TRBD1 (6 bases). The ends were cut back, 3 bases at V and 5 bases at J, with 11 bases in the middle. Per the germline V gene, CDR1 is LGHNT and CDR2 is FRNRAP. The CDR3 is made up of 14 amino acids. CDR3 sequence: CASGFWQGNNEQFF. CDR3 nucleotide sequence: TGTGCTAGTGGTTTTTGGCAGGGGAACAATGAGCAGTTCTTC.

The chain joins TRBV29-1 to TRBJ1-2; D may be TRBD1 (6 bases). CDR1 and CDR2 from the germline V gene are SQVTM and ANQGSEA. V gave up 7 bases and J gave up 8 bases, with 29 bases separating them. CDR3 size: 16 residues. CDR3 bases: TGCAGCGAACTCGCCCCCCTATCGACAGGAAGGGAAGGCTACACCTTC. Its protein is CSELAPLSTGREGYTF.

The chain couples TRBV10-1 to TRBJ2-4; D may be TRBD1 (6 bases). CDR1 is WNHNN and CDR2 is SYGVQD in the germline V gene (reference sequence). This CDR3 is built from 16 residues. Trimming cost V 5 bases and J 0 bases, with 14 bases left between them. The CDR3 DNA reads TGCGCCAGCAGTAAAAACAGGGAGATAGCCAAAAACATTCAGTACTTC. Encoded protein: CASSKNREIAKNIQYF.

CDR3: CASSLSIWDSDTGELFF. CDR3 bases: TGTGCCAGCAGCCTCTCGATCTGGGACAGTGACACCGGGGAGCTGTTTTTT. J is TRBJ2-2 and V is TRBV11-3, with 7 positions matching TRBD1. CDR1 and CDR2 (germline): SGHNT, YENEEA. The ends lost 5 bases at V and 3 bases at J; junction bases unmatched: 12. The CDR3 sequence is 17 residues long. The full variable domain, in which reference TRBV11-3 and TRBJ2-2 provide the parts outside the CDR3, is EAGVVQSPRYKIIEKKQPVAFWCNPISGHNTLYWYLQNLGQGPELLIRYENEEAVDDSQLPKDRFSAERLKGVDSTLKIQPAELGDSAVYLCASSLSIWDSDTGELFFGEGSRLTVL.

The rearrangement joins TRBV6-1 to TRBJ1-5; D not certain. The CDR3 sequence is 15 residues long. CDR1 is MNHNS and CDR2 is SASEGT in the germline V gene. Deletions cut 1 base from V and 0 bases from J, with 7 bases between. The DNA for the CDR3 is TGTGCCAGCAGTGAAGTTCTCCATAGCAATCAGCCCCAGCATTTT. It specifies CASSEVLHSNQPQHF.

The rearrangement joins TRBV28 to TRBJ2-7; TRBD2 aligns across 12 bases. V was pared by 8 bases and J by 4 bases, with 9 bases of the junction left unmatched. The CDR3 consists of 15 residues. CDR1 MDHEN and CDR2 SYDVKM come from the germline V gene. The CDR3 DNA reads as TGTGCCAGCGCCGGGTCGACTAGCGGGGGATACGAGCAGTACTTC. Amino acids: CASAGSTSGGYEQYF.

The chain employs TRBV6-8 and TRBJ1-3, with a weak D call TRBD1 (6 bases). Germline CDR1 and CDR2: MNHGY and SAAAGT. Trimming removed 2 bases at V and 3 bases at J, with 11 bases between. The CDR3 runs 15 residues. CDR3 region: CASSYIGGSGNTIYF. CDR3 bases: TGTGCCAGCAGTTACATAGGGGGTAGTGGAAACACCATATATTTT.

The rearrangement uses TRBV6-8 and TRBJ1-1; D is unclear. Germline CDR1 is MNHGY and CDR2 is SAAAGT. The CDR3 extends over 14 amino acids. The ends were cut back, 7 bases at V and 0 bases at J, with 12 bases in the middle. CDR3 DNA: TGTGCCAGCACTTCCATCCACCTGAACACTGAAGCTTTCTTT. Its translation: CASTSIHLNTEAFF.

The J gene is TRBJ1-5, the V gene TRBV6-8; D gene unclear. V lost 7 bases and J lost 0, with 10 bases in between. The CDR3 runs 14 residues. From germline, CDR1 is MNHGY and CDR2 SAAAGT. The CDR3 sequence: CASTDRSSNQPQHF. The CDR3 bases are TGTGCCAGCACCGATAGGAGTAGCAATCAGCCCCAGCATTTT.

On this clone itself: At least one nucleotide is ambiguous or was not read, and the resulting amino acid is denoted X. This chain joins TRBV6-8 and TRBJ2-5; D is unclear. V was shortened by 8 bases and J by 1 base, with 8 bases between the two germline ends. CDR1 is MNHGY, CDR2 SAAAGT, per germline. This CDR3 comprises 12 residues. CDR3 sequence: CASGHXQETQYF. The CDR3 DNA reads as TGTGCCAGCGGTCACARCCAAGAGACCCAGTACTTC.